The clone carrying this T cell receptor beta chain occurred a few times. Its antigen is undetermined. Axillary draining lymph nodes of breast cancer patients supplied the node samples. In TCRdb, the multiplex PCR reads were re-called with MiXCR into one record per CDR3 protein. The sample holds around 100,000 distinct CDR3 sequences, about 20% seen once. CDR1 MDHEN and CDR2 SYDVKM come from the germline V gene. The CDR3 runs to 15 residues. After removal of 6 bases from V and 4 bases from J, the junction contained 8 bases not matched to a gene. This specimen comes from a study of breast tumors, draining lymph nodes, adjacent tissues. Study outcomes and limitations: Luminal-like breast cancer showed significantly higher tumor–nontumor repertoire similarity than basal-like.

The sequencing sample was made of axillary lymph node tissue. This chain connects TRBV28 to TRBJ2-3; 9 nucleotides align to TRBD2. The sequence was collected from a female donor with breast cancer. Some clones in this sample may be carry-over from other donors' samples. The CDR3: CASRTGTSSSDTQYF. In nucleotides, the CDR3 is TGTGCCAGCAGGACCGGGACTAGCAGTTCAGATACGCAGTATTTT.